This is a list of T cell receptor beta chains from one sample in a study of blood T cells in healthy people across ages. TCRdb itself ran the 5' RACE reads through MiXCR, one entry per CDR3 protein. This sample yields around 900,000 distinct CDR3 sequences, of which 25% to 30% are seen a single time; around a sixth belongs to the top ten. Sequences were obtained from blood. The receptors shown here come from an elderly woman in good health. The conserved cysteine and the conserved F or W are not part of the CDR3 here. The D gene is left open where the match is weak. Clone size is not always given. Where it is, it says once, few, many or a class for expanded clones.

V: TRBV7-2
size: many
D: .
CDR3: ASSFSVTTEAF

V: TRBV12-3/TRBV12-4
size: .
D: TRBD1
CDR3: ASSLIDLRTGSRDTQY

V: TRBV7-2
size: .
D: .
CDR3: ASSLYGASNTEAF

V: TRBV4-3
size: many
D: .
CDR3: ASSQELVYSYEQY

V: TRBV4-2
size: many
D: .
CDR3: ASSRGGGNEQF

V: TRBV24-1
size: few
D: .
CDR3: ATSDSSAGPYGYT

V: TRBV4-1
size: few
D: .
CDR3: ASSQGVISGNTIY

V: TRBV7-9
size: many
D: TRBD1
CDR3: ASSLAGGEEKLF

V: TRBV24-1
size: .
D: .
CDR3: ATSDPMAGARREQF

V: TRBV6-1
size: .
D: .
CDR3: ASSENPGVYSNQPQH

V: TRBV2
size: few
D: .
CDR3: ASSDGVRNQPQH

V: TRBV7-2
size: many
D: .
CDR3: ASSLLRDLRYNEQF